This record covers a single T cell receptor beta chain. Its antigen is currently unknown. The sample originates from a study of OX40 agonist ivuxolimab in advanced cancers. Study-wide background: Partial responses occurred in three patients (one hepatocellular carcinoma, two cutaneous melanoma).

Here immunoSEQ multiplex PCR was the method, and the copy in TCRdb shows in-frame clones only, minus some. Of 39,000 or so clones listed, more than 80% are singletons. Findings of the study overall: More expanded clones were seen, on average, in CD8+ T cells than in CD4+. Certain nonresponders likewise exhibited a low normalized T-cell clonal expansion.

Researchers took blood at baseline, on cycle 4 day 1, and on cycle 7 day 1. From germline, CDR1 is SGHRS and CDR2 YFSETQ. The V and J ends lost 0 bases and 3 bases respectively, with 7 bases between them. This CDR3 is 14 amino acids long. Sequenced here: CD4+ or CD8+ T cells sorted from blood, sampled in a trial of the OX40 agonist ivuxolimab. This sequence was found in an adult with an advanced solid tumor such as melanoma, head and neck, liver or kidney cancer. This chain links TRBV5-1 with TRBJ2-1; TRBD1 is a possible D gene (6 bases). The CDR3 protein is CASSLADSYNEQFF. CDR3 DNA sequence: TGCGCCAGCAGCTTGGCGGACAGCTACAATGAGCAGTTCTTC.